The T cell receptor beta chain described here comes from a study of T cells in tumors after PD-1 blockade (dated by TCRdb to the late 2010s). In terms of the full investigation: Patients were excluded if they had prior checkpoint blockade, use of systemic immunosuppressants, or recent radiotherapy or other anti-cancer therapy within 4 weeks. RECIST version 1.1 was used to assess clinical response. Pembrolizumab 200 mg every 3 weeks or cemiplimab 350 mg every 2 weeks was administered to patients. On average, tumor samples yielded more than 20,000 TCR templates (range about 500-100,000) and 6,041 unique clonotypes, about 20-fold deeper than single-cell TCR sequencing. The study performed paired single-cell RNA and TCR sequencing on site-matched tumors from BCC or SCC patients before and after anti-PD-1 therapy. While on anti-PD-1 treatment, some of the patients also continued taking daily vismodegib 150 mg. Overall study results and their limits: Where the novel T cell clones came from was not determined, and possible sources could include lymphoid organs or rare unexpanded clones inside the tumor or in the tumor periphery. Most exhausted CD8+ clones that expanded after therapy were novel clonotypes not detected before treatment, suggesting clonal replacement instead of reinvigoration of pre-existing clones. Comparisons between pre- and post-treatment samples were the only ones where clonal replacement appeared, with none seen between two pre-treatment samples, a pattern that argues against artifacts from biopsy timing or location. Roughly 41% of TCR clonotypes from the tumor were detected in blood, and certain novel exhausted tumor clones were present in blood collected before treatment, which suggests recruitment from the periphery.

The immunoSEQ platform was used for deep TCRbeta sequencing. On the study's bioinformatics: For further analysis, only productive rearrangements were exported out of the immunoSEQ Analyzer. A two-sided binomial test at Bonferroni-corrected P below 0.01 was used to call clones with significant expansion or contraction between timepoints. T cell phenotypes were assigned to bulk TCRbeta clonotypes by matching the clonotypes to single-cell RNA+TCR-seq clones with the same TCRbeta sequence. Clone enrichment in tumor was calculated as tumor frequency divided by PBMC frequency from bulk TCR sequencing. TCRs were grouped by GLIPH into specificity groups, defined as clusters of distinct TCRs likely recognizing common antigens via shared CDR3 motifs. Drawn from immuneACCESS, this table holds only the in-frame rearrangements with V and J called that TCRdb kept. Clones are partly lost; checked studies trace under half to an unresolved V gene and leave the rest unexplained. V and J calls plus clone size are reproduced from that table; the DNA served to infer D and trimming. The sample has 3,500 to 4,500 clones on record, roughly 67% of them singletons. The ten most abundant clones make up roughly a fifth of the sample.

CDR1 LNHDA and CDR2 SQIVND are derived from the germline V gene (reference sequence). V gives up 3 bases and J gives up 4 bases, and the segment between their germline ends measures 10 bases. From cysteine to phenylalanine, the CDR3 is 14 amino acids long. The CDR3 DNA has 42 bases and is translated from base 1. The time point label, as the study defines it: before anti-PD-1 therapy. Tumor biopsies were site-matched, taken from the same primary tumor before and after PD-1 blockade. Genomic DNA extracted from tumor biopsies or peripheral blood was used for bulk TCRbeta sequencing, with input ranging from about 550 ng to 6,004 ng. To detect rare clonotypes with greater sensitivity than single-cell TCR sequencing, bulk TCRbeta sequencing was done on the leftover biopsy material. Every patient had histologically proven advanced or metastatic basal or squamous cell carcinoma and was a poor candidate for surgical resection. Of the approximately 10 patients making up the basal cell carcinoma cohort, seven or eight underwent bulk tumor TCR sequencing. Fresh biopsies were taken from the primary tumor site, and part of the biopsy material was kept in RNAlater for exome and bulk TCR sequencing.

This clone was counted once. No cognate antigen has been identified for it. Per-base quality was not reported, and no clone a single base away is much larger than it. The source is a human donor with basal cell carcinoma. The sequence is built from TRBV19 and TRBJ2-1, with no reliable assignment of the D segment. Sequences were derived from tumor tissue, sampled before anti-PD-1 treatment. The nucleotides are TGTGCCAGTAGTATCTCGGCGGAATACAATGAGCAGTTCTTC. Its product reads: CASSISAEYNEQFF.